Each of the 3 T cell receptor beta chains below was sequenced from the same sample in a study of T cell responses to AZD1222 COVID-19 vaccine. The data were produced by immunoSEQ multiplex PCR, yet TCRdb's version contains in-frame clones alone and is incomplete. The table lists some 170,000 clones, 70% to 90% of them singletons. This specimen consisted of peripheral blood, obtained 28 days after the second dose of the MenACWY control vaccine. The receptor set was obtained from an adult who received the MenACWY meningococcal vaccine as a control.

This chain uses TRBV3-1 (or the pseudogene TRBV3-2) with TRBJ1-2; D ambiguous. The CDR3 loop spans 15 amino acids. Looked up from germline, CDR1 is LGHDT and CDR2 is YNNKEL (reference sequence). V was shortened by 4 bases and J by 5 bases, with 17 bases between the two germline ends. CDR3 bases: TGTGCCAGCAGCCCCGCCCCGGCGACGGCTTATGGCTACACCTTC. This encodes CASSPAPATAYGYTF.

This sequence joins TRBV7-6 and TRBJ2-5; TRBD1 matches at 8 bases. The J segment lost 5 bases and the V segment lost 5 bases, leaving 13 bases of the junction unmatched. The CDR3 extends over 16 amino acids. Looked up from germline, CDR1 is SGHVS and CDR2 is FNYEAQ. CDR3 sequence: CASSLRPGTGGETQYF. The CDR3 nucleotides read TGTGCCAGCAGCCTGCGTCCCGGGACAGGCGGCGAGACCCAGTACTTC.

This chain connects TRBV12-3 or TRBV12-4 to TRBJ2-4; 8 nucleotides agree with TRBD1. The CDR3 has 13 residues. The J segment lost 4 bases and the V segment lost 4 bases, leaving 0 bases of the junction unmatched. CDR3 protein: CASSWDRKNIQYF. The CDR3 nucleotides read TGTGCCAGCAGTTGGGACAGGAAAAACATTCAGTACTTC.